One sample yielded the 26 T cell receptor beta chains listed below, sequenced in a study of blood T cell repertoires in COVID-19. Repertoires were generated with immunoSEQ multiplex PCR, while TCRdb's copy carries only in-frame clones and drops some. The sample carries 99,000 or so clones, roughly 86% recorded once. The sequencing sample was made of peripheral blood. The receptors come from a woman aged 55-69 years in a cohort sampled during active or convalescent COVID-19.

This rearrangement joins TRBV6-5 to TRBJ1-3; no clear D gene. From germline, CDR1 is MNHEY and CDR2 SVGAGI. This CDR3 is built from 14 residues. V gave up 6 bases and J gave up 0 bases, with 9 bases separating them. CDR3 bases: TGTGCCAGCAGGTTTAGGAGCTCTGGAAACACCATATATTTT. Its protein product is CASRFRSSGNTIYF.

J is TRBJ1-1 and V is TRBV18, with 9 bases matching TRBD1. The CDR3 has 14 residues. V trimming: 2 bases; J trimming: 2 bases; junction bases outside the gene matches: 0. Germline loops: CDR1 KGHSH, CDR2 LQKENI. The DNA of the CDR3 is TGTGCCAGCTCACCAACAGGGGGCAACACTGAAGCTTTCTTT. This sequence encodes CASSPTGGNTEAFF.

The chain recombines TRBV30 with TRBJ1-3; D is unclear. V was trimmed by 2 bases and J by 0 bases, leaving 20 bases between them. CDR3 length equals 18 residues. Germline V gives CDR1 GTSNPN, CDR2 SVGIG (reference sequence). The CDR3 sequence is CAWSNVRVRRNSGNTIYF. In DNA, the CDR3 is TGTGCCTGGAGTAATGTGAGGGTCCGGCGAAACTCTGGAAACACCATATATTTT.

V and J are TRBV5-4 and TRBJ2-7; the match to TRBD2 covers 7 bases. There are 17 residues in the CDR3. Losses at the gene ends were 1 base for V and 2 bases for J; bases not matched to a gene: 12. Germline V CDR1 and CDR2: SGHNT, YYREEE (reference sequence). The CDR3 loop is CASSLTGGNPRPYEQYF. The CDR3 DNA reads TGTGCCAGCAGCTTGACCGGGGGGAACCCCCGCCCCTACGAGCAGTACTTC. Full variable domain (missing parts from reference TRBV5-4 and TRBJ2-7): ETGVTQSPTHLIKTRGQQVTLRCSSQSGHNTVSWYQQALGQGPQFIFQYYREEENGRGNFPPRFSGLQFPNYSSELNVNALELDDSALYLCASSLTGGNPRPYEQYFGPGTRLTVT.

The chain couples TRBV13 to TRBJ1-1; D unresolved. Trimming took 5 bases from V and 1 from J, leaving 11 bases between them. From germline, CDR1 is PRHDT and CDR2 FYEKMQ (reference sequence). The CDR3 is made up of 14 amino acids. CDR3 bases: TGTGCCAGCAGCCCCAGGCGGGGGAACACTGAAGCTTTCTTT. Protein product: CASSPRRGNTEAFF.

The chain joins TRBV7-3 to TRBJ2-1; the D gene is possibly TRBD1 (6 bases). The germline CDR1 and CDR2 sequences are SGHTA and FQGTGA. The CDR3 runs to 18 residues. Trimming removed 0 bases from V and 6 bases from J, with 21 bases in between. Written as DNA, the CDR3 is TGTGCCAGCAGCTTAACAGGAAATAGGGCAGGGGAATTCAATGAGCAGTTCTTC. Its translation is CASSLTGNRAGEFNEQFF.

The CDR3 is CASSELDRGADTQYF. The CDR3 bases are TGCGCCAGCAGCGAGTTGGACAGGGGAGCAGATACGCAGTATTTT. The genes are TRBV5-1 and TRBJ2-3; TRBD1 matches at 9 bases. The V segment lost 4 bases and the J segment 4 bases; nucleotides outside the gene matches: 7. Germline V gene sequence: CDR1 SGHRS, CDR2 YFSETQ. The CDR3 length is 15 residues.

The chain links TRBV6-2 or TRBV6-3 to TRBJ2-1; 10 bases map to TRBD2. The germline gives CDR1 MNHEY, CDR2 SVGEGT. The V segment lost 4 bases and the J segment 8 bases; nucleotides outside the gene matches: 11. The CDR3 sequence is 16 residues long. The DNA of the CDR3 is TGTGCCAGCAGTTGGTCCATAGCGGGAGGTGGGGATGAGCAGTTCTTC. This sequence encodes CASSWSIAGGGDEQFF.

About this clone itself: At one of its ends the junction is not consistent with the germline gene, which may arise from a read error. The chain links TRBV7-7 to TRBJ2-1, with 10 bases identical to TRBD2. CDR1 is SSHAT, CDR2 FNYEAQ, per germline (reference sequence). The CDR3 length is 16 residues. The CDR3 sequence: CASSPVGAGGHNEQFF. The CDR3 region has the DNA TGTGCTAGCAGCCCAGTGGGAGCGGGGGGGCATAATGAGCAGTTCTTC.

V usage is TRBV3-1 (or the pseudogene TRBV3-2) and J usage is TRBJ2-3; 7 bases are a match to TRBD2. The CDR3 loop spans 15 amino acids. Germline assignment: CDR1 LGHDT and CDR2 YNNKEL (reference sequence). V dropped 0 bases and J dropped 4; count of bases not matched to a gene: 4. The DNA of the CDR3 is TGTGCCAGCAGCCAAGAGCTAGCGGTTGCAGATACGCAGTATTTT. Translated, it gives CASSQELAVADTQYF.

This clone was seen just once. The V call is TRBV9, the J call TRBJ2-3; 9 bases line up with TRBD2. Germline V gene sequence: CDR1 SGDLS, CDR2 YYNGEE. The CDR3 has 18 amino acids. Unmatched junction bases numbered 13, after V lost 0 bases and J lost 5 bases. In DNA, the CDR3 is TGTGCCAGCAGCGTAGTGGATAGCGGGAGATATGGGGTAGATACGCAGTATTTT. Residues: CASSVVDSGRYGVDTQYF.

This clone is classed as medium-sized (0.01 to 0.1%). V and J are TRBV4-1 and TRBJ2-7; 11 bases align to TRBD1. The ends lost 4 bases at V and 6 bases at J; junction bases unmatched: 5. Per germline, CDR1 MGHRA and CDR2 YSYEKL. CDR3 length equals 14 residues. CDR3: CASSRGQGASEQYF. CDR3 nucleotides: TGCGCCAGCAGCCGAGGACAGGGGGCTTCCGAGCAGTACTTC.

This clone occurred a few times. The chain uses TRBV7-9 and TRBJ1-6; 9 bases are shared with TRBD1. The J segment lost 7 bases and the V segment lost 5 bases, leaving 6 bases of the junction unmatched. There are 15 residues in the CDR3. Germline CDR1 reads SEHNR; CDR2 reads FQNEAQ (reference sequence). The CDR3 DNA reads as TGTGCCAGCAGCGTAACAGGGGGCGAAAATTCACCCCTCCACTTT. Translation gives CASSVTGGENSPLHF.

The chain links TRBV3-1 (or the pseudogene TRBV3-2) to TRBJ2-5; 9 bases line up with TRBD2. With 0 bases clipped from V and 2 bases from J, the junction kept 4 bases outside the gene matches. The germline V gene has CDR1 LGHDT and CDR2 YNNKEL (reference sequence). The CDR3 covers 16 residues. The CDR3 reads CASSQDQRGEQETQYF. CDR3 coding DNA: TGTGCCAGCAGCCAAGATCAGCGGGGGGAACAAGAGACCCAGTACTTC.

This chain joins TRBV3-1 (or the pseudogene TRBV3-2) and TRBJ2-5, with 8 bases aligning to TRBD2. Losses at the gene ends were 4 bases for V and 2 bases for J; bases not matched to a gene: 12. The germline V gene encodes CDR1 LGHDT and CDR2 YNNKEL (reference sequence). CDR3 length: 17 amino acids. CDR3 region: CASSPYTLAGTQETQYF. The CDR3 DNA is TGTGCCAGCAGCCCGTACACTCTAGCGGGCACGCAAGAGACCCAGTACTTC.

This chain uses TRBV5-1 with TRBJ2-1; D possibly corresponds to TRBD2 (5 bases). The CDR3 is 13 residues long. Trimming removed 5 bases from V and 3 bases from J, with 9 bases in between. The germline CDR1 and CDR2 sequences are SGHRS and YFSETQ. The CDR3 here is CASSRADYNEQFF. CDR3 bases: TGCGCCAGCAGTAGAGCGGACTACAATGAGCAGTTCTTC.

This clone appeared a few times. The genes are TRBV10-2 and TRBJ1-1; D is unresolved. Germline V gene data show CDR1 as WSHSY and CDR2 as SAAADI. Trimming removed 3 bases from V and 0 bases from J, with 14 bases in between. The CDR3 contains 16 residues. The CDR3 sequence is CASSERRERMNTEAFF. CDR3 coding DNA: TGCGCCAGCAGTGAAAGGAGGGAAAGAATGAACACTGAAGCTTTCTTT.

The chain uses TRBV27 and TRBJ1-4; 7 nucleotides match TRBD1. The ends lost 7 bases at V and 8 bases at J; junction bases unmatched: 13. The germline V gene has CDR1 MNHEY and CDR2 SMNVEV (reference sequence). The CDR3 extends over 15 amino acids. The CDR3 spells CASTSRRGLLEKLFF. The CDR3 DNA sequence: TGTGCCAGCACCTCCCGAAGGGGGCTGTTGGAAAAACTGTTTTTT.

The chain uses TRBV28 and TRBJ1-2; 7 bases are shared with TRBD1. The ends lost 7 bases at V and 4 bases at J; junction bases unmatched: 9. Germline V gives CDR1 MDHEN, CDR2 SYDVKM. CDR3 size: 14 residues. CDR3 in amino acids: CASISWAGGYGYTF. CDR3 in DNA: TGTGCCAGCATTTCGTGGGCAGGGGGCTATGGCTACACCTTC.

This clone was seen once. The same CDR3 also results from other DNA sequences found in this sample. V and J are TRBV11-2 and TRBJ2-6; D not certain. V was clipped by 1 base and J by 0 bases, with 4 bases between them. CDR1 SGHAT and CDR2 FQNNGV come from the germline V gene. The CDR3 sequence is 15 residues long. CDR3 amino acids: CASSLASSGANVLTF. The CDR3 DNA is TGTGCCAGCAGCTTAGCGTCCTCTGGGGCCAACGTCCTGACTTTC.

The rearrangement uses TRBV20-1 and TRBJ2-7; a weak D match, TRBD2 (5 bases). Trimming removed 3 bases from V and 4 bases from J, with 19 bases in between. CDR1 DFQATT and CDR2 SNEGSKA come from the germline V gene (reference sequence). The CDR3 is 15 amino acids. This chain's CDR3 is CSASSLAEGRYEQYF. The CDR3 region has the DNA TGCAGTGCTAGTTCCTTAGCCGAGGGCCGTTACGAGCAGTACTTC.

V and J are TRBV5-1 and TRBJ1-2, with D unresolved. The CDR3 contains 14 residues. V was shortened by 2 bases and J by 6 bases, with 14 bases between the two germline ends. Germline CDR1 SGHRS, CDR2 YFSETQ. The CDR3: CASSFGAAFNGYTF. The CDR3 nucleotides read TGCGCCAGCAGCTTCGGTGCAGCGTTTAATGGCTACACCTTC.

This rearrangement joins TRBV30 to TRBJ2-2, with D maybe TRBD1 (5 bases). V was trimmed by 3 bases and J by 7 bases, leaving 12 bases between them. The CDR3 has 13 amino acids. Germline CDR1 is GTSNPN and CDR2 is SVGIG (reference sequence). CDR3 bases: TGTGCCTGGAGCAGGGTTGGTGGCGGGGAGCTGTTTTTT. It codes for CAWSRVGGGELFF.

The rearrangement uses TRBV19 and TRBJ2-2; D is ambiguous. The CDR3 runs to 15 residues. V dropped 6 bases and J dropped 0 bases, with 11 bases sitting between them. Germline V CDR1 and CDR2: LNHDA, SQIVND (reference sequence). The CDR3 coding sequence is TGTGCCAGTAGCACGACAACCGCGAACACCGGGGAGCTGTTTTTT. As protein: CASSTTTANTGELFF. The full variable domain, rest sourced from reference TRBV19 and TRBJ2-2, is DGGITQSPKYLFRKEGQNVTLSCEQNLNHDAMYWYRQDPGQGLRLIYYSQIVNDFQKGDIAEGYSVSREKKESFPLTVTSAQKNPTAFYLCASSTTTANTGELFFGEGSRLTVL.

The chain joins TRBV10-3 to TRBJ2-3; TRBD1 aligns across 7 bases. Germline CDR1 and CDR2: ENHRY and SYGVKD. The CDR3 consists of 15 residues. V was pared by 8 bases and J by 2 bases, with 10 bases of the junction left unmatched. The CDR3 protein is CAIGRTGDNTDTQYF. CDR3 DNA: TGTGCCATCGGGCGGACAGGTGACAACACAGATACGCAGTATTTT.

CDR3 loop: CASSLQGPEAFF. The CDR3 bases are TGTGCCAGCAGTCTACAGGGGCCTGAAGCTTTCTTT. V usage is TRBV2 and J usage is TRBJ1-1; 7 nucleotides agree with TRBD1. J was trimmed by 6 bases and V by 5 bases; bases with no gene match: 3. The CDR3 is made up of 12 amino acids. The germline V gene has CDR1 SNHLY and CDR2 FYNNEI.